This T cell receptor beta chain derives from a study of blood T cells in healthy people across ages. Worth noting for this clonotype: Its cognate antigen is unknown.

Combining a sample-barcoded 5' primer with a J-beta primer mix, a second PCR ran for about 7 to 12 cycles. Tagging of each cDNA molecule was performed by a template-switch adaptor with 12 random nucleotides. TCRdb redid the calling of the 5' RACE reads with MiXCR, one entry per CDR3 protein. The sample has around 1,700,000 distinct CDR3 sequences; 28% are singletons. Looked up from germline, CDR1 is SGHAT and CDR2 is FQNNGV. V was trimmed by 0 bases and J by 2 bases, leaving 8 bases between them. The CDR3 has 15 amino acids. Study-wide results and limits: Roughly linearly, TCR beta diversity per million T cells fell as age increased.

Material for sequencing was blood. This receptor was identified in a woman aged 30 to 39 in good health. This rearrangement joins TRBV11-2 to TRBJ1-3; D is uncertain. The DNA for the CDR3 is TGTGCCAGCAGCTTAGATCGGCCGGCTGGAAACACCATATATTTT. This translates into CASSLDRPAGNTIYF.